This TCR beta chain appears in the sequencing data of a study of cytomegalovirus exposure and HLA in healthy donors. Notes on the study in general: Rare TCR sequences dominated, though some public TCRs recurred in many donors. The authors later found most CMV-associated TCR beta chains appeared HLA-restricted. HLA allele associations emerged for 17,000 or so TCR beta sequences in a later analysis, at 0.05 false discovery rate.

13 Jbeta primers and 60 Vbeta primers were used for the PCR. Sequencing used immunoSEQ multiplex PCR; TCRdb keeps in-frame clones, though not all of them. This sample has some 97,000 clones, with approximately 72% found just once. The CDR3 consists of 16 residues. V lost 2 bases and J lost 3; bases outside the gene matches: 6. Per the germline V gene, CDR1 is SEHNR and CDR2 is FQNEAQ (reference sequence). As regards this clone: Its matching antigen is unknown.

Material for sequencing was PBMCs. The sequence was obtained from a male donor in good health and CMV-seropositive. The chain employs TRBV7-9 and TRBJ2-3; 9 nucleotides match TRBD2. CDR3 nucleotide sequence: TGTGCCAGCAGCTTACGGACTAGCGATGGTACAGATACGCAGTATTTT. It is translated as CASSLRTSDGTDTQYF.